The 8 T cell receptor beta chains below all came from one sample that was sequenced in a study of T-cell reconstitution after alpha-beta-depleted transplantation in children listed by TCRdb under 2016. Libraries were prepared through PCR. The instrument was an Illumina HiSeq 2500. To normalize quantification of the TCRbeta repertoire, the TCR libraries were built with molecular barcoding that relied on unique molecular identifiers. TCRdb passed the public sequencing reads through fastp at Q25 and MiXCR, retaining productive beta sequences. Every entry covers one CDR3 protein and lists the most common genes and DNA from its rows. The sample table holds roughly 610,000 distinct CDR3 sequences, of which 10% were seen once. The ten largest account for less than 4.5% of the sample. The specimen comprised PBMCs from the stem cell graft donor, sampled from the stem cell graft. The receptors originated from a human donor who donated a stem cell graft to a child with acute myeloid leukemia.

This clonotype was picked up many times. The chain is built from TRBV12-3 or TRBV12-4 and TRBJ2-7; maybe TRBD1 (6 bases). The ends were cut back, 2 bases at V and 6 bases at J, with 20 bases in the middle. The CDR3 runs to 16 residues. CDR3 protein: CASSLPQGSLPREQYF. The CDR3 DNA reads TGTGCCAGCAGTTTACCACAGGGTTCCCTTCCTCGCGAGCAGTACTTC.

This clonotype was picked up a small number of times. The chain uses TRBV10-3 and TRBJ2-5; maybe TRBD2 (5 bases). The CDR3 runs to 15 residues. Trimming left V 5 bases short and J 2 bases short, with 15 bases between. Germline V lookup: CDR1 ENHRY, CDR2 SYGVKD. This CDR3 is CAISLLAGEQETQYF. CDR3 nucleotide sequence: TGTGCCATCAGTCTTCTGGCCGGGGAGCAAGAGACCCAGTACTTC.

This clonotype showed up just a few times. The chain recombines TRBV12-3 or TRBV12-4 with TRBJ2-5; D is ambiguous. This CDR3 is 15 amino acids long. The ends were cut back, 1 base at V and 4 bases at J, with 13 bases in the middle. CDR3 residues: CASSLGQSSGETQYF. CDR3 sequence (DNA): TGTGCCAGCAGTTTAGGTCAGTCGTCGGGAGAGACCCAGTACTTC.

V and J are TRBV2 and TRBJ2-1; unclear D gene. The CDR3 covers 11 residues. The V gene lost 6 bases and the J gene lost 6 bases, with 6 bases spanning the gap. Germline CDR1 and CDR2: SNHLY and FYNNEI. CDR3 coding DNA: TGTGCCAGCAGCGTCCTCAATGAGCAGTTCTTC. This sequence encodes CASSVLNEQFF.

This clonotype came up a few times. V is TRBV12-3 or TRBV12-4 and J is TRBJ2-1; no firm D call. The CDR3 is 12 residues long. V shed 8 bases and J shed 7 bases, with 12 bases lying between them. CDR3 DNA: TGTGCCAGCGTTCGGTCTGTAAATGAGCAGTTCTTC. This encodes CASVRSVNEQFF.

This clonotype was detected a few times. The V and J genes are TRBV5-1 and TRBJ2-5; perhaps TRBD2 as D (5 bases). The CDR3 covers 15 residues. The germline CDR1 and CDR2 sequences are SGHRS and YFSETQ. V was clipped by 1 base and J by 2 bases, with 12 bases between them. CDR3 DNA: TGCGCCAGCAGCTTGAGCGGAGGAGCGCAAGAGACCCAGTACTTC. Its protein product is CASSLSGGAQETQYF.

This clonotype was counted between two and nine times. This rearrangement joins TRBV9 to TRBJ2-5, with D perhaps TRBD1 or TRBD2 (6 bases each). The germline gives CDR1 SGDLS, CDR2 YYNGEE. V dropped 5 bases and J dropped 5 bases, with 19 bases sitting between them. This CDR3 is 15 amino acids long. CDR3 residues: CASRSAGLGGETQYF. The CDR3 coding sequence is TGTGCCAGCAGGTCCGCGGGTTTAGGGGGGGAGACCCAGTACTTC.

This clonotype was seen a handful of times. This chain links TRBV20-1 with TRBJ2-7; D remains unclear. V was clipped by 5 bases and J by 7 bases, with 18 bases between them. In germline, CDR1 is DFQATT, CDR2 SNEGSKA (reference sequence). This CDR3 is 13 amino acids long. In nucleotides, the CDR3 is TGCAGTGCTCTTGACGGAAAGGTCGGGGAGCAGTACTTC. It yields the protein CSALDGKVGEQYF.